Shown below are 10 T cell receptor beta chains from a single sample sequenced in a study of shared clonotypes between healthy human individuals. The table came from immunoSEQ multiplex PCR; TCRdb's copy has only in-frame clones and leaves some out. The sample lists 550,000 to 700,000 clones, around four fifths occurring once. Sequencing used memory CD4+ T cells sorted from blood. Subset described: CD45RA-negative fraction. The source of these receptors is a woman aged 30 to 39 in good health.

The CDR3 region is CASSLGVLHTEAFF. The CDR3 DNA is TGTGCCAGCAGCTTAGGGGTGTTGCACACTGAAGCTTTCTTT. The genes are TRBV7-9 and TRBJ1-1; no clear D. V was shortened by 1 base and J by 3 bases, with 9 bases between the two germline ends. Germline V gene data show CDR1 as SEHNR and CDR2 as FQNEAQ (reference sequence). The length of the CDR3 is 14 residues.

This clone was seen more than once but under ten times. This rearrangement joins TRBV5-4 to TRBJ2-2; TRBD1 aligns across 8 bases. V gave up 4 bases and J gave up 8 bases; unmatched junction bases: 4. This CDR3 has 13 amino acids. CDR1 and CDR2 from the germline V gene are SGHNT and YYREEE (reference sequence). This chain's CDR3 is CASSPDRVGELFF. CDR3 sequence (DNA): TGTGCCAGCAGCCCGGACAGGGTAGGGGAGCTGTTTTTT.

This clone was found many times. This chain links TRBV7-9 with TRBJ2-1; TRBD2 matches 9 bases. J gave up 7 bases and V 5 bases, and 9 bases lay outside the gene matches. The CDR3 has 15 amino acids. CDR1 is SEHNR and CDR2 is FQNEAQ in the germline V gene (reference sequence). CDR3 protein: CASSLLAGSRNEQFF. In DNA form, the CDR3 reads TGTGCCAGCAGCCTCCTAGCGGGAAGTCGGAATGAGCAGTTCTTC.

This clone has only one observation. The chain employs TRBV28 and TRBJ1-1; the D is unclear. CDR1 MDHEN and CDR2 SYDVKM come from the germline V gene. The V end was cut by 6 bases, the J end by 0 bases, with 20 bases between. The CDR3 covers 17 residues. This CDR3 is CASSPWGEGRMNTEAFF. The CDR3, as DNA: TGTGCCAGCAGCCCTTGGGGTGAGGGTCGAATGAACACTGAAGCTTTCTTT.

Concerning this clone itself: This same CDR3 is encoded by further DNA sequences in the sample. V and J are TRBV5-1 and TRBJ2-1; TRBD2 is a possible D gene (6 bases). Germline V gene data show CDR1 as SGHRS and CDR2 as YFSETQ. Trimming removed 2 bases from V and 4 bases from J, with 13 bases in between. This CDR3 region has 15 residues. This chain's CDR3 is CASSLSSGSYNEQFF. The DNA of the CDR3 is TGCGCCAGCAGCTTAAGTAGCGGCTCTTACAATGAGCAGTTCTTC.

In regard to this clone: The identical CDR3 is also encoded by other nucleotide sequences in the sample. The CDR3 is CASSRPSTDTQYF. The CDR3 DNA reads as TGTGCCAGCAGCAGGCCAAGCACAGATACGCAGTATTTT. The chain employs TRBV11-2 and TRBJ2-3, with D hard to call. CDR1 and CDR2 (germline): SGHAT, FQNNGV. CDR3 size: 13 residues. V lost 5 bases and J 0 bases, leaving 6 bases between the germline ends.

CDR3 in DNA: TGTGCCAGTTTTCCCAGGAGGGGGCTTCATCAGCCCCAGCATTTT. Its translation is CASFPRRGLHQPQHF. J is TRBJ1-5 and V is TRBV28; 7 positions agree with TRBD1. The germline CDR1 and CDR2 sequences are MDHEN and SYDVKM. The CDR3 extends over 15 amino acids. After removal of 9 bases from V and 5 bases from J, the junction contained 13 bases not matched to a gene.

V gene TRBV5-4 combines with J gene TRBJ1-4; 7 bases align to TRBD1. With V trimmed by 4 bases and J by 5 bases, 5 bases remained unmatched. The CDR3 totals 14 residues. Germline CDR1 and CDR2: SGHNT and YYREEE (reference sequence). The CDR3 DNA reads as TGTGCCAGCAGCCGGCCGGACAGGAATGAAAAACTGTTTTTT. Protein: CASSRPDRNEKLFF. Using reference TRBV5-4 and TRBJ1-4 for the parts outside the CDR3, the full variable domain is ETGVTQSPTHLIKTRGQQVTLRCSSQSGHNTVSWYQQALGQGPQFIFQYYREEENGRGNFPPRFSGLQFPNYSSELNVNALELDDSALYLCASSRPDRNEKLFFGSGTQLSVL.

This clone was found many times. CDR3 DNA: TGTGCCAGCTGCAGACTAGAAAGGGAGACCCAGTACTTC. It codes for CASCRLERETQYF. This chain links TRBV2 with TRBJ2-5; tentatively, D is TRBD2 (6 bases). Germline CDR1 and CDR2: SNHLY and FYNNEI. The CDR3 length is 13 residues. V was pared by 8 bases and J by 5 bases, with 15 bases between.

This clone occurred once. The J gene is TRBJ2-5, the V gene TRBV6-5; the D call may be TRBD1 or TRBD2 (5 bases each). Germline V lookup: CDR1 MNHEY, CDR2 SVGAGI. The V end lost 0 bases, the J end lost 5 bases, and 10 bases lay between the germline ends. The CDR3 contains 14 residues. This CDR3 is CASSYSGREETQYF. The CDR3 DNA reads TGTGCCAGCAGTTACTCTGGCAGGGAGGAGACCCAGTACTTC.